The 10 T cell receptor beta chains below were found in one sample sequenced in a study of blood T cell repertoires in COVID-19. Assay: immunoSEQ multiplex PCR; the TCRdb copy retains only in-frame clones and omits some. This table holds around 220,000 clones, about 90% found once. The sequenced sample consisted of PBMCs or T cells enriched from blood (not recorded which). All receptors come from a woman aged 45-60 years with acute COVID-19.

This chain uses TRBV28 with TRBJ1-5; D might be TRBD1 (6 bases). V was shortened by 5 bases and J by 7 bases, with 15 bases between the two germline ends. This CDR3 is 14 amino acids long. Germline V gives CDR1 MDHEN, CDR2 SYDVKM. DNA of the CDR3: TGTGCCAGCAGTCCTTGGGGGGGCCACCAGCCCCAGCATTTT. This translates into CASSPWGGHQPQHF.

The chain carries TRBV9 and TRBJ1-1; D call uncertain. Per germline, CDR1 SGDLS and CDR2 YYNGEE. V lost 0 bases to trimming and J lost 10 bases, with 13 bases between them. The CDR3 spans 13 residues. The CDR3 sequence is CASSVDSEGRAFF. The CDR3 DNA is TGTGCCAGCAGCGTAGACTCAGAAGGGAGAGCTTTCTTT.

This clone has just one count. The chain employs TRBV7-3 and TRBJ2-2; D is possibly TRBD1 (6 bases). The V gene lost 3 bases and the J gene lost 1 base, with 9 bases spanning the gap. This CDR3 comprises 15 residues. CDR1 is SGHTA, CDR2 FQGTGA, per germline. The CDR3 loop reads CASSFDRQNTGELFF. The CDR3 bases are TGTGCCAGCAGCTTCGACAGGCAGAACACCGGGGAGCTGTTTTTT.

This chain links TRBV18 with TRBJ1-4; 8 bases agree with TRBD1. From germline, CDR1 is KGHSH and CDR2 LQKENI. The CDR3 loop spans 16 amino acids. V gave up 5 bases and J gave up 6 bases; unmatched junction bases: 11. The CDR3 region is CASSDITGGGDEKLFF. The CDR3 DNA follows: TGTGCCAGCTCAGACATAACAGGGGGTGGCGATGAAAAACTGTTTTTT.

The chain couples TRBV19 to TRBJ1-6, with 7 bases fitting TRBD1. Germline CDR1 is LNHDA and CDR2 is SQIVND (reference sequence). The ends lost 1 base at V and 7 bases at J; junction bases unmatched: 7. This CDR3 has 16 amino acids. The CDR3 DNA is TGTGCCAGTAGTATAGGTAACAGGGGATTGAATTCACCCCTCCACTTT. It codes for CASSIGNRGLNSPLHF.

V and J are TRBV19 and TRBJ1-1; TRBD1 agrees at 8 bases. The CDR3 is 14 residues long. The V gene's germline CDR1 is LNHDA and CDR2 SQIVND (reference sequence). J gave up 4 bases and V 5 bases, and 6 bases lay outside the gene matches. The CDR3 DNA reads TGTGCCAGTAGTCCAGGGGGCGCGGGCACTGAAGCTTTCTTT. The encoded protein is CASSPGGAGTEAFF. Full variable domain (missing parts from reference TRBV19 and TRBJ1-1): DGGITQSPKYLFRKEGQNVTLSCEQNLNHDAMYWYRQDPGQGLRLIYYSQIVNDFQKGDIAEGYSVSREKKESFPLTVTSAQKNPTAFYLCASSPGGAGTEAFFGQGTRLTVV.

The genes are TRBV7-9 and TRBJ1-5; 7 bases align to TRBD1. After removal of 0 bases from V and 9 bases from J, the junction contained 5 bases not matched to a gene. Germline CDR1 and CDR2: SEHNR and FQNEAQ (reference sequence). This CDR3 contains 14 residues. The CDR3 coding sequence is TGTGCCAGCAGCTTAGCCGACAGGGCTGGGCCCCAGCATTTT. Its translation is CASSLADRAGPQHF.

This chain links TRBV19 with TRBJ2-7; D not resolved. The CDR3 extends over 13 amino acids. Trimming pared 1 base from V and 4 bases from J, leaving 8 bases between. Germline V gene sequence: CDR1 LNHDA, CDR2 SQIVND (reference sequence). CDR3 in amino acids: CASSIARYYEQYF. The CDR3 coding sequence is TGTGCCAGTAGTATAGCGAGATATTACGAGCAGTACTTC.

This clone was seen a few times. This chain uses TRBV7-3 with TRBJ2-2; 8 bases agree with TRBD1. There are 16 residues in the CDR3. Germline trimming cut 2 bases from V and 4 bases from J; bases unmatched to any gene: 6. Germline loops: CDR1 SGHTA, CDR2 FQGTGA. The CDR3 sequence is CASSLQGAMVTGELFF. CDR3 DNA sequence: TGTGCCAGCAGCTTACAGGGGGCTATGGTCACCGGGGAGCTGTTTTTT.

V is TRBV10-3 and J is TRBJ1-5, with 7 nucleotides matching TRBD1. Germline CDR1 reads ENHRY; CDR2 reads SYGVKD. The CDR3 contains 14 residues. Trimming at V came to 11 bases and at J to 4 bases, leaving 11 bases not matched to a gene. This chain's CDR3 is CAAEGQVGNQPQHF. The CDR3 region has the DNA TGTGCCGCGGAAGGACAGGTAGGTAATCAGCCCCAGCATTTT.